This paragraph covers one TCR beta chain sequence. These data originate in a study of blood T cell repertoires in COVID-19. Trimming pared 3 bases from V and 6 bases from J, leaving 14 bases between. CDR1 and CDR2 from the germline V gene are DFQATT and SNEGSKA (reference sequence). The CDR3 has 13 amino acids. TCRdb's copy holds only in-frame clones and misses some; the assay was immunoSEQ multiplex PCR. Seen here are approximately 29,000 clones, about 90% observed once, and the top ten hold around an eighth. Sequenced sample: peripheral blood. This chain links TRBV20-1 with TRBJ1-2, with unresolved D. The TCR originated in a human donor with active COVID-19. The donor label of this sample is uncertain. This CDR3 reads CSASLGGSDGYTF. CDR3 nucleotide sequence: TGCAGTGCTAGTTTGGGAGGGTCTGATGGCTACACCTTC.